This T cell receptor (beta chain) is from a study of blood T cell repertoires in COVID-19. Overall study context: Samples representing acute and convalescent COVID-19 were sourced from the United States, Italy and Spain. From T cells, B-cell-depleted T cells, or PBMCs came the material, which was cDNA or gDNA.

CDR3 length: 16 residues. J gave up 6 bases and V 6 bases, and 12 bases lay outside the gene matches. Germline lookup yields CDR1 SNHLY and CDR2 FYNNEI. Under the authors' procedure: Amplified reference gene primers provided the basis for estimating nucleated cell counts. Assay: immunoSEQ multiplex PCR; the TCRdb copy retains only in-frame clones and omits some. V and J calls and clone size come straight from that table; D and trimming were deduced from the DNA. Found here are about 110,000 clones, roughly 85% of them singletons; the top ten hold roughly 2.5%. Sequencing was carried out using peripheral blood. This sequence was found in a human donor in a cohort sampled during active COVID-19. The V call is TRBV2, the J call TRBJ2-2, with TRBD1 matching 8 bases. The CDR3 DNA sequence: TGTGCCAGCAGCCTTGGACAGGGCTTTACGGCCGGGGAGCTGTTTTTT. It is translated as CASSLGQGFTAGELFF.